The 25 T cell receptor beta chains below were found in one sample sequenced in a study of cytomegalovirus exposure and HLA in healthy donors. Amplification used 60 Vbeta primers and 13 Jbeta primers. The repertoire was sequenced with immunoSEQ multiplex PCR; TCRdb's copy has only in-frame clones and lacks some. Among around 130,000 clones listed, over 70% were seen once. Material for sequencing was PBMCs. Source of these receptors: a woman between 35 and 50 years old in good health and CMV-seronegative.

This clone has a handful of counts. This chain uses TRBV19 with TRBJ1-4; no firm D call. There are 13 residues in the CDR3. Trimming pared 6 bases from V and 8 bases from J, leaving 13 bases between. Per the germline V gene, CDR1 is LNHDA and CDR2 is SQIVND (reference sequence). The CDR3 sequence: CASRSQNQEKLFF. CDR3 sequence (DNA): TGTGCCAGTAGGTCCCAGAATCAGGAAAAACTGTTTTTT.

V is TRBV14 and J is TRBJ2-5; TRBD2 matches 16 bases. V shed 4 bases, J shed 5 bases, and the junction held 10 bases outside the gene matches. The CDR3 consists of 18 residues. Germline CDR1 reads SGHDN; CDR2 reads FVKESK. CDR3 region: CASSRRGTSGGAGETQYF. The CDR3, as DNA: TGTGCCAGCAGCCGTCGAGGGACTAGCGGGGGGGCCGGGGAGACCCAGTACTTC.

The genes are TRBV7-6 and TRBJ2-5; 9 bases align to TRBD2. Per the germline V gene, CDR1 is SGHVS and CDR2 is FNYEAQ. Unmatched junction bases numbered 12, after V lost 5 bases and J lost 2 bases. This CDR3 is 17 amino acids long. The CDR3 coding sequence is TGTGCCAGCAGCCCCTCCCCGGGCGGGAGGGAGCAAGAGACCCAGTACTTC. Protein product: CASSPSPGGREQETQYF.

The chain employs TRBV6-1 and TRBJ2-2, with a tentative D call TRBD1 (6 bases). The V gene lost 7 bases and the J gene lost 2 bases, with 11 bases spanning the gap. CDR1 and CDR2 (germline): MNHNS, SASEGT. This CDR3 has 14 residues. CDR3 in amino acids: CASKQGVNTGELFF. As DNA, the CDR3 is TGTGCCAGCAAACAGGGTGTAAACACCGGGGAGCTGTTTTTT.

This clone was seen only once. The same CDR3 is also encoded by other DNA sequences in this sample. CDR3 in DNA: TGCGCCAGCAGCCAAGAGGGGCTTATCTACAATGAGCAGTTCTTC. Protein: CASSQEGLIYNEQFF. The chain has TRBV4-3 and TRBJ2-1; a weak D match, TRBD1 (5 bases). The CDR3 sequence is 15 residues long. The germline V and J ends were trimmed by 0 bases and 3 bases, with 9 bases remaining between them. Germline lookup yields CDR1 LGHNA and CDR2 YSLEER.

The chain combines TRBV15 with TRBJ2-1; 11 bases align to TRBD2. The J segment lost 7 bases and the V segment lost 0 bases, leaving 5 bases of the junction unmatched. Germline CDR1 LNHNV, CDR2 YYDKDF (reference sequence). The CDR3 runs 16 residues. CDR3 loop: CATSREGTSGSNEQFF. CDR3 bases: TGTGCCACCAGCAGAGAAGGGACTAGCGGATCGAATGAGCAGTTCTTC.

The chain combines TRBV5-1 with TRBJ2-3, with a tentative D call TRBD2 (6 bases). The length of the CDR3 is 14 residues. Trimming took off 4 bases at V and 1 base at J, with 10 bases between the two ends. Germline V gene lookup returns CDR1 SGHRS and CDR2 YFSETQ. The CDR3 protein is CASSPGLRTDTQYF. DNA for the CDR3: TGCGCCAGCAGCCCGGGACTTCGCACAGATACGCAGTATTTT.

This chain uses TRBV11-2 with TRBJ2-7; TRBD1 matches 9 bases. Germline CDR1 and CDR2: SGHAT and FQNNGV. This CDR3 region has 16 residues. J was trimmed by 7 bases and V by 4 bases; bases with no gene match: 14. CDR3 protein: CASSSNSGQGWEEQYF. CDR3 nucleotide sequence: TGTGCCAGCAGCTCAAACTCCGGACAGGGGTGGGAAGAGCAGTACTTC.

This clone turned up a few times. The chain uses TRBV7-2 and TRBJ1-4; D is possibly TRBD1 (6 bases). The germline V and J ends were trimmed by 5 bases and 10 bases, with 20 bases remaining between them. The V gene's germline CDR1 is SGHTA and CDR2 FQGNSA. The CDR3 covers 15 residues. Here the CDR3 DNA reads TGTGCCAGCAGCCCAGGACAGTCTTCAATTGGAAAACTGTTTTTT. Protein: CASSPGQSSIGKLFF.

The chain links TRBV7-2 to TRBJ2-2; 7 bases agree with TRBD1. Looked up from germline, CDR1 is SGHTA and CDR2 is FQGNSA. After removal of 3 bases from V and 6 bases from J, the junction contained 4 bases not matched to a gene. This CDR3 spans 14 amino acids. The CDR3 nucleotides read TGTGCCAGCAGCTTCTTGACAGGGCCCGGGGAGCTGTTTTTT. This encodes CASSFLTGPGELFF.

The rearrangement links TRBV7-2 to TRBJ2-1, with a possible D match to TRBD2 (6 bases). V lost 5 bases and J 10 bases, leaving 12 bases between the germline ends. Germline V gives CDR1 SGHTA, CDR2 FQGNSA. The CDR3 runs 12 residues. The chain's CDR3 is CASSPVGGEQFF. CDR3 coding DNA: TGTGCCAGCAGCCCCGTCGGAGGGGAGCAGTTCTTC.

This clone has only one observation. The CDR3: CASSPSRSRGGYTF. The CDR3 region has the DNA TGTGCCAGCAGTCCATCCAGGTCCAGGGGAGGCTACACCTTC. The chain is built from TRBV27 and TRBJ1-2; a possible D gene is TRBD1 (6 bases). The V end was cut by 5 bases, the J end by 8 bases, with 18 bases between. Germline CDR1 MNHEY, CDR2 SMNVEV (reference sequence). This CDR3 has 14 residues.

This chain connects TRBV28 to TRBJ2-7, with D perhaps matching TRBD2 (6 bases). Between the trimmed V and J ends, which lost 9 bases and 3 bases, there was a span of 12 bases. This CDR3 comprises 12 residues. Germline V gives CDR1 MDHEN, CDR2 SYDVKM. The CDR3 sequence: CASHSGRYEQYF. The CDR3 region has the DNA TGTGCCAGTCATAGCGGCCGCTACGAGCAGTACTTC.

The chain combines TRBV14 with TRBJ2-3, with D possibly being TRBD1 (5 bases). CDR3 length: 14 residues. V was shortened by 4 bases and J by 6 bases, with 14 bases between the two germline ends. Looked up from germline, CDR1 is SGHDN and CDR2 is FVKESK. CDR3 nucleotides: TGTGCCAGCAGCCCCCAGGGCTTCTATGATACGCAGTATTTT. Its translation is CASSPQGFYDTQYF.

Details on this clone: A read error may produce the germline difference seen at one junction end. The chain joins TRBV7-9 to TRBJ1-2; D remains ambiguous. The CDR3 is 12 residues long. CDR1 and CDR2 from the germline V gene are SEHNR and FQNEAQ (reference sequence). The CDR3 DNA reads TGTTCCAGCAGCCAAGTGCTACAGCCTCACACCTTC. Translating gives CSSSQVLQPHTF.

The gene calls are TRBV27 and TRBJ1-5; tentatively, D is TRBD1 (6 bases). Trimming cost V 5 bases and J 7 bases, with 21 bases left between them. Germline assignment: CDR1 MNHEY and CDR2 SMNVEV (reference sequence). CDR3 size: 16 residues. The CDR3 protein is CASSPTETGLTQPQHF. As DNA, the CDR3 is TGTGCCAGCAGTCCTACGGAGACAGGACTTACCCAGCCCCAGCATTTT.

This clone was seen a few times. This same CDR3 is encoded by further DNA sequences in the sample. The V and J genes are TRBV9 and TRBJ1-1, with D unclear. This CDR3 contains 13 residues. Between the trimmed V and J ends, which lost 2 bases and 3 bases, there was a span of 8 bases. CDR1 SGDLS and CDR2 YYNGEE come from the germline V gene. CDR3 nucleotide sequence: TGTGCCAGCAGCGTGGGAGGAGACACTGAAGCTTTCTTT. Amino acid sequence: CASSVGGDTEAFF.

The chain is built from TRBV27 and TRBJ2-5; 8 positions match TRBD1. The CDR3 is 13 residues long. Germline CDR1 is MNHEY and CDR2 is SMNVEV (reference sequence). V shed 10 bases and J 3 bases; nucleotides not matched to a gene: 7. CDR3 DNA: TGTGCCACCAGGGACAGGACAAAAGAGACCCAGTACTTC. This codes for CATRDRTKETQYF.

Comment on this clone: Mismatch with germline at one junction end may stem from a read error. This chain joins TRBV27 and TRBJ1-6; TRBD1 aligns across 10 bases. The CDR3 has 15 residues. Germline values: CDR1 MNHEY, CDR2 SMNVEV (reference sequence). CDR3: CSSRTHGTGDSPLHF. The CDR3 DNA sequence: TGTTCCAGCAGGACACACGGGACAGGGGATTCACCCCTCCACTTT.

The rearrangement uses TRBV6-5 and TRBJ1-2; D remains ambiguous. There are 13 residues in the CDR3. The germline V gene has CDR1 MNHEY and CDR2 SVGAGI. V was shortened by 7 bases and J by 0 bases, with 9 bases between the two germline ends. CDR3 coding DNA: TGTGCCAGCATGGGAGGGACTAACTATGGCTACACCTTC. It is translated as CASMGGTNYGYTF.

The CDR3 protein is CASTGQPNEKLFF. The CDR3 DNA follows: TGTGCCAGCACCGGACAGCCTAATGAAAAACTGTTTTTT. The J gene is TRBJ1-4, the V gene TRBV2; the D gene is possibly TRBD1 (6 bases). V was shortened by 7 bases and J by 3 bases, with 9 bases between the two germline ends. This CDR3 contains 13 residues. The V gene's germline CDR1 is SNHLY and CDR2 FYNNEI.

The rearrangement uses TRBV19 and TRBJ1-5, with 7 bases lining up with TRBD1. This CDR3 has 12 residues. The trim removed 6 bases at V and 8 bases at J, leaving 4 bases unmatched. Germline-derived CDR1 and CDR2 are LNHDA and SQIVND (reference sequence). CDR3 protein: CASRIQGKPQHF. The CDR3 nucleotides are TGTGCCAGTAGGATACAGGGGAAGCCCCAGCATTTT.

This clone was counted between two and nine times. The sample holds other DNA sequences that translate to the same CDR3. This rearrangement joins TRBV5-1 to TRBJ1-6; D ambiguous. Trimming took off 2 bases at V and 8 bases at J, with 11 bases between the two ends. Germline CDR1 reads SGHRS; CDR2 reads YFSETQ. The CDR3 loop spans 14 amino acids. The CDR3 reads CASSFTGADSPLHF. The CDR3, as DNA: TGCGCCAGCAGCTTCACGGGAGCTGATTCACCCCTCCACTTT.

This rearrangement joins TRBV6-6 to TRBJ1-6; D not resolved. The CDR3 is made up of 14 amino acids. Trimming stripped 0 bases from V and 5 bases from J, with 5 bases between. CDR1 and CDR2 from the germline V gene are MNHNY and SVGAGI (reference sequence). This chain's CDR3 is CASSYSQDNSPLHF. CDR3 coding DNA: TGTGCCAGCAGTTACTCCCAGGATAATTCACCCCTCCACTTT.

The chain joins TRBV9 to TRBJ1-2, with a tentative D call TRBD1 (6 bases). The CDR3 length is 14 residues. The germline gives CDR1 SGDLS, CDR2 YYNGEE. V lost 4 bases to trimming and J lost 2 bases, with 12 bases between them. The CDR3 reads CASSNRDGNYGYTF. The CDR3 DNA is TGTGCCAGCAGCAACAGGGACGGAAACTATGGCTACACCTTC.